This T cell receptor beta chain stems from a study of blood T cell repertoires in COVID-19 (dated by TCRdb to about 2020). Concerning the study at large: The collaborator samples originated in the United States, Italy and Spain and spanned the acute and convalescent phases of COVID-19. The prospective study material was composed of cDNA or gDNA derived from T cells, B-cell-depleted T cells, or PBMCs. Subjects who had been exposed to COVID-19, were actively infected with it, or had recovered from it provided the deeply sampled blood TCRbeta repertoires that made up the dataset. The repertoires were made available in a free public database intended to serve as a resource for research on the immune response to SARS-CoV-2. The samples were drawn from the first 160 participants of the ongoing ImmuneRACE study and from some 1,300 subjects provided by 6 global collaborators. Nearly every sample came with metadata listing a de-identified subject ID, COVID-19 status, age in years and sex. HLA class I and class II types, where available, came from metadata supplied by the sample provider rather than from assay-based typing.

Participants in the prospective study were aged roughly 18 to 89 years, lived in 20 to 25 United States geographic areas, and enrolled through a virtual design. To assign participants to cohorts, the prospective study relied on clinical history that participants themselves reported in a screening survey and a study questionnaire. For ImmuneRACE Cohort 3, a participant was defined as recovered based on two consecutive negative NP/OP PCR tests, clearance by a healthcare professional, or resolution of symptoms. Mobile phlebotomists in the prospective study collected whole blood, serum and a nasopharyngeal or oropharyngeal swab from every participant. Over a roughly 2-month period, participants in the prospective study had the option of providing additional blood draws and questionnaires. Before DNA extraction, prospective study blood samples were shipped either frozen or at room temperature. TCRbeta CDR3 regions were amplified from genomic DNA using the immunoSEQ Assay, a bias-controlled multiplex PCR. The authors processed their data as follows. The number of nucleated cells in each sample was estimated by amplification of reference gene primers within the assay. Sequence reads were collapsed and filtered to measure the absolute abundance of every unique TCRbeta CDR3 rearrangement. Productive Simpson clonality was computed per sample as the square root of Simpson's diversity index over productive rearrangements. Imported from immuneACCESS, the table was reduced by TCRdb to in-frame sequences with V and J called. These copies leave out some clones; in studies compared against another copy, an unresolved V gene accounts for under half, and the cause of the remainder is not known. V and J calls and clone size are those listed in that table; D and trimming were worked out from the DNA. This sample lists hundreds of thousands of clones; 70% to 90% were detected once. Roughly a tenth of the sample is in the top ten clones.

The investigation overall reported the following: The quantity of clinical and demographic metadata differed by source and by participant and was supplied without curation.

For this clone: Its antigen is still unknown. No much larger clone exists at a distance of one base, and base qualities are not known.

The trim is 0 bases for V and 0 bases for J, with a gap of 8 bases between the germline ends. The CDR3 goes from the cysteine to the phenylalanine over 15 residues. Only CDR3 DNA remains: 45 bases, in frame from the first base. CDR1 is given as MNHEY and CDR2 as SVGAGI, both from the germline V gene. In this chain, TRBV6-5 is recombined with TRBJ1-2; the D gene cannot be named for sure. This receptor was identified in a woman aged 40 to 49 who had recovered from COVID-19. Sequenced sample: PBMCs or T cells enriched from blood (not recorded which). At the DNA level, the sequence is TGTGCCAGCAGTTACTCCTCTTTAGCTAACTATGGCTACACCTTC. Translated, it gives CASSYSSLANYGYTF.